This entry features one T cell receptor beta chain sequence. Its antigen is as yet unknown. These data originate in a study of Graves' ophthalmopathy and Graves' hyperthyroidism. Whole-study findings and limits: Most expanded clonotypes in thyroid above 0.001 frequency also showed up in blood.

This CDR3 contains 15 residues. The V gene's germline CDR1 is DFQATT and CDR2 SNEGSKA (reference sequence). V gave up 2 bases and J gave up 10 bases; unmatched junction bases: 10. RNA transcripts were the source from which TCR beta CDR3 regions were amplified. Amplification began with first-round RT-PCR using HTBI primers, then second-round multiplex PCR was performed. Each CDR3 protein is one row after TCRdb ran MiXCR on the multiplex PCR reads. The repertoire holds around 1,000,000 distinct CDR3 sequences, with around a third as singletons. This TCR was sampled from an adult man with Graves' hyperthyroidism. Sequencing was performed on peripheral blood or thyroid tissue (not recorded which). The rearrangement joins TRBV20-1 to TRBJ1-4; TRBD1 matches 10 bases. The CDR3 reads CSARKGQGMSGKLFF. The DNA for the CDR3 is TGCAGTGCTAGAAAGGGACAGGGGATGAGTGGAAAACTGTTTTTT.